This TCR beta chain was captured by sequencing in a study of CD8 T cells in Susac syndrome. Study context: There were six sequenced Susac syndrome patients with active disease and under ten in remission. Blood was drawn from Susac syndrome patients while they were therapy-naive, on corticosteroids, or on intravenous immunoglobulin alone.

CDR3 length: 14 residues. The germline CDR1 and CDR2 sequences are SQVTM and ANQGSEA. The V end lost 4 bases, the J end lost 3 bases, and 13 bases lay between the germline ends. TCR beta was sequenced from blood CD8+ and CD4+ T cells. A quantity of about 0.5 to 1 ug RNA underwent reverse transcription using random hexamers. TCRdb recomputed calls from the immunoSEQ multiplex PCR reads with MiXCR, one row per CDR3 protein. The sample consists of 150,000 to 200,000 distinct CDR3 sequences, 85% to 95% of them appearing once. Source material: CD4+ T cells from PBMCs. V usage is TRBV29-1 and J usage is TRBJ1-3; D unresolved. The sequence came from a human donor with Susac syndrome. The CDR3 DNA reads as TGCAGCGTTGGTATTGATGGGGTTGGAAACACCATATATTTT. Translated: CSVGIDGVGNTIYF.